The 22 T cell receptor beta chains below were found in one sample sequenced in a study of T cell responses to AZD1222 COVID-19 vaccine. Here immunoSEQ multiplex PCR was the method, and the copy in TCRdb shows in-frame clones only, minus some. Here the sample spans roughly 160,000 clones, approximately 94% being singletons. Material: peripheral blood, obtained on day 0 of AZD1222 vaccination. The source is an adult in good health.

The chain has TRBV2 and TRBJ1-6; a possible D gene is TRBD1 (6 bases). Germline V lookup: CDR1 SNHLY, CDR2 FYNNEI. V was cut by 4 bases and J by 5 bases, with 9 bases left in between. There are 14 residues in the CDR3. CDR3 amino acids: CASSVQGNNSPLHF. As DNA, the CDR3 is TGTGCCAGCAGTGTTCAGGGGAATAATTCACCCCTCCACTTT.

This clone was detected only once. This chain connects TRBV7-2 to TRBJ1-5; D is unclear. Trimming cost V 4 bases and J 0 bases, with 10 bases left between them. Per the germline V gene, CDR1 is SGHTA and CDR2 is FQGNSA. CDR3 length equals 15 residues. The CDR3 region is CASSSSYHSNQPQHF. In DNA form, the CDR3 reads TGTGCCAGCAGCTCCTCTTATCATAGCAATCAGCCCCAGCATTTT.

This clone was seen only a few times. The V and J genes are TRBV3-1 (or the pseudogene TRBV3-2) and TRBJ1-1, with D possibly being TRBD1 (5 bases). CDR3 size: 15 residues. Trimming cost V 2 bases and J 1 base, with 11 bases left between them. From germline, CDR1 is LGHDT and CDR2 YNNKEL (reference sequence). The CDR3 is CASSQSPRANTEAFF. CDR3 nucleotides: TGTGCCAGCAGCCAAAGCCCCAGGGCGAACACTGAAGCTTTCTTT.

This clone was detected once. The chain has TRBV7-9 and TRBJ1-1; 11 nucleotides line up with TRBD1. V shed 3 bases, J shed 1 base, and the junction held 10 bases outside the gene matches. The CDR3 contains 18 residues. The V gene's germline CDR1 is SEHNR and CDR2 FQNEAQ (reference sequence). CDR3 in amino acids: CASSFHRDRGSRNTEAFF. Here the CDR3 DNA reads TGTGCCAGCAGCTTCCACCGGGACAGGGGGTCGCGGAACACTGAAGCTTTCTTT. The whole variable domain, filled in from reference TRBV7-9 and TRBJ1-1, reads DTGVSQNPRHKITKRGQNVTFRCDPISEHNRLYWYRQTLGQGPEFLTYFQNEAQLEKSRLLSDRFSAERPKGSFSTLEIQRTEQGDSAMYLCASSFHRDRGSRNTEAFFGQGTRLTVV.

With respect to this clone: The sample contains more than one DNA sequence encoding this CDR3. The rearrangement joins TRBV18 to TRBJ1-3, with 7 bases aligning to TRBD1. V gave up 6 bases and J gave up 3 bases; unmatched junction bases: 8. Germline-derived CDR1 and CDR2 are KGHSH and LQKENI. This CDR3 has 15 amino acids. The CDR3 reads CASSPGTESGNTIYF. DNA for the CDR3: TGTGCCAGCTCCCCCGGGACAGAGAGTGGAAACACCATATATTTT.

This clone was recorded only once. The genes are TRBV7-9 and TRBJ1-3; possible D gene TRBD1, 5 bases. Germline V gives CDR1 SEHNR, CDR2 FQNEAQ (reference sequence). The CDR3 has 19 residues. Trimming took 4 bases from V and 7 from J, leaving 29 bases between them. The CDR3 here is CASSWPGLYDGGPTNTIYF. The CDR3 DNA reads as TGTGCCAGCAGCTGGCCCGGACTCTATGATGGGGGTCCCACCAACACCATATATTTT.

V gene TRBV6-5 combines with J gene TRBJ1-1, with 8 bases lining up with TRBD1. Germline values: CDR1 MNHEY, CDR2 SVGAGI. The CDR3 is 15 residues long. The junction had 10 bases not matched to a gene; V was cut back by 8 bases and J by 2 bases. DNA for the CDR3: TGTGCCAGCGCCATACTGGACAGGGATAACACTGAAGCTTTCTTT. It is translated as CASAILDRDNTEAFF.

This rearrangement joins TRBV5-1 to TRBJ2-3; 11 bases map to TRBD2. Trimming cost V 0 bases and J 2 bases; bases outside gene matches: 5. The CDR3 loop spans 17 amino acids. The germline gives CDR1 SGHRS, CDR2 YFSETQ. The CDR3 DNA is TGCGCCAGCAGCTTGGGGCTGACTAGCGGGACCACAGATACGCAGTATTTT. Encoded protein: CASSLGLTSGTTDTQYF. Supplemented by reference TRBV5-1 and TRBJ2-3, the full variable domain reads KAGVTQTPRYLIKTRGQQVTLSCSPISGHRSVSWYQQTPGQGLQFLFEYFSETQRNKGNFPGRFSGRQFSNSRSEMNVSTLELGDSALYLCASSLGLTSGTTDTQYFGPGTRLTVL.

V gene TRBV20-1 combines with J gene TRBJ1-1; D perhaps matches TRBD1 (6 bases). The V end lost 6 bases, the J end lost 7 bases, and 12 bases lay between the germline ends. The CDR3 totals 11 residues. Germline lookup yields CDR1 DFQATT and CDR2 SNEGSKA (reference sequence). The CDR3 loop reads CSAGQTHEAFF. The CDR3 coding sequence is TGCAGTGCCGGACAGACCCATGAAGCTTTCTTT.

The sample holds a few counts of this clone. The CDR3 DNA reads TGTGCCAGCAGCCCCCGATCGACAGGCCCGAGTGAGCAGTACTTC. The encoded protein is CASSPRSTGPSEQYF. The chain recombines TRBV7-9 with TRBJ2-7; maybe TRBD1 (6 bases). Germline CDR1 reads SEHNR; CDR2 reads FQNEAQ (reference sequence). Trimming took 5 bases from V and 7 from J, leaving 21 bases between them. This CDR3 has 15 amino acids.

The CDR3 DNA is TGTGCTAGTGGTTTTGTCTACGAGCAGTACTTC. It translates to CASGFVYEQYF. The chain recombines TRBV12-5 with TRBJ2-7; unclear D gene. This CDR3 comprises 11 residues. Germline V gene data show CDR1 as LGHNT and CDR2 as FRNRAP. Trimming pared 3 bases from V and 3 bases from J, leaving 3 bases between.

The V gene is TRBV19, the J gene TRBJ2-7; D is unresolved. The CDR3 contains 12 residues. Germline CDR1 reads LNHDA; CDR2 reads SQIVND (reference sequence). CDR3 protein: CATRAPTYEQYF. The DNA of the CDR3 is TGTGCGACCCGGGCTCCGACTTACGAGCAGTACTTC.

The rearrangement links TRBV24-1 to TRBJ2-7, with D perhaps matching TRBD2 (6 bases). Germline loops: CDR1 KGHDR, CDR2 SFDVKD. Deletions cut 3 bases from V and 5 bases from J, with 10 bases between. CDR3 length: 13 amino acids. The chain's CDR3 is CATSDGGTDEQYF. CDR3 nucleotide sequence: TGTGCCACCAGTGATGGCGGGACGGACGAGCAGTACTTC.

The count of this clone is one. The V gene is TRBV3-1 (or the pseudogene TRBV3-2), the J gene TRBJ2-5; D might be TRBD2 (6 bases). The CDR3 has 16 amino acids. CDR1 and CDR2 (germline): LGHDT, YNNKEL (reference sequence). V was clipped by 0 bases and J by 1 base, with 12 bases between them. The CDR3 region is CASSQEGRGFQETQYF. CDR3 sequence (DNA): TGTGCCAGCAGCCAAGAAGGACGGGGGTTCCAAGAGACCCAGTACTTC.

The gene calls are TRBV5-4 and TRBJ1-6; the match to TRBD1 covers 8 bases. This CDR3 is 14 amino acids long. The trim removed 3 bases at V and 10 bases at J, leaving 6 bases unmatched. In germline, CDR1 is SGHNT, CDR2 YYREEE (reference sequence). CDR3 region: CASSSDRVRSPLHF. In DNA, the CDR3 is TGTGCCAGCAGCTCGGACAGGGTGAGATCACCCCTCCACTTT.

This chain links TRBV18 with TRBJ2-1; unclear D gene. The CDR3 covers 12 residues. V dropped 5 bases and J dropped 3 bases, with 5 bases sitting between them. Germline V lookup: CDR1 KGHSH, CDR2 LQKENI. The CDR3 nucleotides read TGTGCCAGCTCATCGGACTACAATGAGCAGTTCTTC. Its protein is CASSSDYNEQFF. Full variable domain (outside the CDR3, taken from reference TRBV18 and TRBJ2-1): NAGVMQNPRHLVRRRGQEARLRCSPMKGHSHVYWYRQLPEEGLKFMVYLQKENIIDESGMPKERFSAEFPKEGPSILRIQQVVRGDSAAYFCASSSDYNEQFFGPGTRLTVL.

The V call is TRBV4-1, the J call TRBJ1-5; unclear D gene. Per germline, CDR1 MGHRA and CDR2 YSYEKL. The V end was cut by 0 bases, the J end by 0 bases, with 12 bases between. The CDR3 has 17 amino acids. The CDR3 loop reads CASSQDYRVYSNQPQHF. In DNA form, the CDR3 reads TGCGCCAGCAGCCAAGATTATCGGGTTTATAGCAATCAGCCCCAGCATTTT.

The chain uses TRBV30 and TRBJ1-2; D gene uncertain. V lost 7 bases, J lost 3 bases, and 9 bases lay in between. In germline, CDR1 is GTSNPN, CDR2 SVGIG (reference sequence). The CDR3 has 11 amino acids. The CDR3 DNA is TGTGCCTTGGGTCACGACTATGGCTACACCTTC. It is translated as CALGHDYGYTF.

As concerns this clone: A read error may produce the germline difference seen at one junction end. The chain combines TRBV12-3 or TRBV12-4 with TRBJ1-1; 9 bases fit TRBD1. This CDR3 region has 13 residues. CDR3 bases: TGTGCCAGCAGTTTATCGGGACAGGGAAGTCGGGCCTTT. Residues: CASSLSGQGSRAF.

This rearrangement joins TRBV7-9 to TRBJ2-5; TRBD2 is a possible D gene (6 bases). V was shortened by 5 bases and J by 4 bases, with 17 bases between the two germline ends. The CDR3 loop spans 15 amino acids. In germline, CDR1 is SEHNR, CDR2 FQNEAQ (reference sequence). The CDR3: CASSPPSAVVETQYF. CDR3 nucleotides: TGTGCCAGCAGCCCTCCTAGCGCGGTTGTAGAGACCCAGTACTTC.

The rearrangement joins TRBV29-1 to TRBJ2-3, with D possibly being TRBD2 (6 bases). The CDR3 is made up of 13 amino acids. Germline loops: CDR1 SQVTM, CDR2 ANQGSEA. Trimming took 7 bases from V and 3 from J, leaving 14 bases between them. The CDR3 reads CSAIKGGTDTQYF. The CDR3 DNA follows: TGCAGCGCCATCAAGGGAGGAACAGATACGCAGTATTTT.

The V call is TRBV14, the J call TRBJ2-7; 10 nucleotides match TRBD1. V shed 3 bases, J shed 4 bases, and the junction held 3 bases outside the gene matches. Germline V gives CDR1 SGHDN, CDR2 FVKESK. This CDR3 is built from 14 residues. The CDR3 loop is CASSHRDRGYEQYF. CDR3 sequence (DNA): TGTGCCAGCAGCCACCGGGACAGGGGATACGAGCAGTACTTC.